The 15 T cell receptor beta chains listed next were all sequenced from one sample in a study of graft-versus-host responses after intestinal transplantation (dated by TCRdb to the early 2020s). Libraries were prepared through the immunoSEQ multiplex PCR assay. Not all clones reach the TCRdb copy of this immuneACCESS table, which keeps in-frame sequences only. Checked studies attribute under half of the gap to unresolved V genes and leave the rest unexplained. The sample table holds about 54,000 clones, of which less than 95% were seen once. 5% to 6.5% of the sample comes from the top ten. The material was PBMCs, obtained nearly 670 days after intestinal transplant. All receptors derive from a human patient who received an intestinal transplant, so some T cells may come from the graft donor.

This chain joins TRBV7-9 and TRBJ2-3; no clear D gene. The CDR3 extends over 16 amino acids. The V end lost 5 bases, the J end lost 1 base, and 16 bases lay between the germline ends. Germline V gene lookup returns CDR1 SEHNR and CDR2 FQNEAQ (reference sequence). The CDR3 loop reads CASSRNPSGRTDTQYF. As DNA, the CDR3 is TGTGCCAGCAGCCGAAACCCCTCGGGTCGCACAGATACGCAGTATTTT.

The chain has TRBV9 and TRBJ1-1, with D uncertain. CDR1 is SGDLS and CDR2 is YYNGEE in the germline V gene. This CDR3 spans 13 amino acids. V lost 3 bases, J lost 4 bases, and 10 bases lay in between. The CDR3 reads CASSAQTFTEAFF. The CDR3 DNA reads as TGTGCCAGCAGCGCCCAGACCTTCACTGAAGCTTTCTTT.

The rearrangement uses TRBV11-1 and TRBJ2-4; D is unresolved. Germline CDR1 and CDR2: SGHAT and FQDESV (reference sequence). With 5 bases removed from V and 7 bases from J, the gap between germline ends came to 12 bases. The CDR3 runs 13 residues. This chain's CDR3 is CASSPLLGNIQYF. CDR3 coding DNA: TGTGCCAGCAGCCCCCTCCTGGGGAACATTCAGTACTTC.

In this sample, this clone turned up once. V gene TRBV7-8 combines with J gene TRBJ1-5; D not certain. The CDR3 runs to 12 residues. Germline loops: CDR1 SGHVS, CDR2 FQNEAQ. V was clipped by 5 bases and J by 5 bases, with 7 bases between them. CDR3: CASSQPDQPQHF. In DNA, the CDR3 is TGTGCCAGCAGCCAACCCGATCAGCCCCAGCATTTT.

The CDR3: CASSLGGNSQPQHF. DNA of the CDR3: TGCGCCAGCAGCTTGGGGGGCAATAGTCAGCCCCAGCATTTT. This chain links TRBV5-1 with TRBJ1-5; tentatively, D is TRBD1 (5 bases). V shed 0 bases and J shed 6 bases, with 10 bases lying between them. The V gene's germline CDR1 is SGHRS and CDR2 YFSETQ. The CDR3 is made up of 14 amino acids.

The CDR3 DNA follows: TGTGCCAGCAGCTTGGTGGGGACTAGCACAGATACGCAGTATTTT. As protein: CASSLVGTSTDTQYF. This chain joins TRBV5-5 and TRBJ2-3; D might be TRBD2 (6 bases). The germline V gene encodes CDR1 SGHKS and CDR2 YYEKEE (reference sequence). CDR3 length: 15 residues. The ends were cut back, 0 bases at V and 0 bases at J, with 8 bases in the middle.

This clone was seen once. The V call is TRBV7-5, the J call TRBJ2-4; TRBD2 is the table's D call, not checked against the DNA. TRBV7-5 is described as a pseudogene. The CDR3 consists of 16 residues. This chain's CDR3 is CASSPRPSGAENIQYF. CDR3 nucleotides: TGTGCCAGCAGCCCACGTCCGAGCGGGGCGGAAAACATTCAGTACTTC.

DNA for the CDR3: TGTGCCAGCAGCGAAGACAGGGGTGCGGGTTGGGAGACCCAGTACTTC. Amino acids: CASSEDRGAGWETQYF. The rearrangement uses TRBV9 and TRBJ2-5; 8 bases align to TRBD1. The V segment lost 3 bases and the J segment 5 bases; nucleotides outside the gene matches: 12. Germline lookup yields CDR1 SGDLS and CDR2 YYNGEE. The CDR3 totals 16 residues.

The V call is TRBV30, the J call TRBJ2-1; TRBD2 matches at 12 bases. Trimming cost V 0 bases and J 7 bases; bases outside gene matches: 19. CDR3 length: 20 amino acids. Germline CDR1 reads GTSNPN; CDR2 reads SVGIG (reference sequence). CDR3 DNA: TGTGCCTGGAGTGTAACCCCCCCCTCTAGCGGGGGGGCCGTCGTGAATGAGCAGTTCTTC. Its translation: CAWSVTPPSSGGAVVNEQFF.

J is TRBJ1-1 and V is TRBV10-3, with a tentative D call TRBD1 (5 bases). The CDR3 is 14 amino acids. Germline CDR1 is ENHRY and CDR2 is SYGVKD. The ends were cut back, 6 bases at V and 1 base at J, with 12 bases in the middle. The CDR3 region has the DNA TGTGCCATCAGCGACGTGGGGGGGAACACTGAAGCTTTCTTT. Amino acids: CAISDVGGNTEAFF.

The chain couples TRBV19 to TRBJ1-1; D may be TRBD1 (5 bases). The CDR3 has 19 residues. V was clipped by 7 bases and J by 1 base, with 28 bases between them. Germline values: CDR1 LNHDA, CDR2 SQIVND (reference sequence). CDR3 sequence (DNA): TGTGCCAGTACAGGAGGCAAGTGGAGGGCAGGGAGGGGGAACACTGAAGCTTTCTTT. This translates into CASTGGKWRAGRGNTEAFF.

The rearrangement joins TRBV16 to TRBJ2-1, with 9 bases fitting TRBD2. Germline trimming cut 4 bases from V and 8 bases from J; bases unmatched to any gene: 12. This CDR3 is 16 amino acids long. CDR1 is KGHSY and CDR2 is FQNENV in the germline V gene. CDR3 in amino acids: CASSRPSSGGNYEQFF. The CDR3 DNA reads as TGTGCCAGCAGCCGGCCGTCCAGCGGGGGGAACTATGAGCAGTTCTTC.

V gene TRBV18 combines with J gene TRBJ2-2; D is uncertain. The CDR3 is made up of 14 amino acids. V gave up 6 bases and J gave up 1 base, with 9 bases separating them. In germline, CDR1 is KGHSH, CDR2 LQKENI. CDR3 bases: TGTGCCAGCTCTCGAGGACGGAACACCGGGGAGCTGTTTTTT. It specifies CASSRGRNTGELFF.

The chain is built from TRBV4-1 and TRBJ2-7; no reliable D call. This CDR3 spans 13 amino acids. Trimming took off 2 bases at V and 3 bases at J, with 8 bases between the two ends. Germline V gene data show CDR1 as MGHRA and CDR2 as YSYEKL. CDR3 bases: TGCGCCAGCAGCCAAAAGGACCACTACGAGCAGTACTTC. It translates to CASSQKDHYEQYF.

The sample holds a few counts of this clone. This chain connects TRBV18 to TRBJ2-1, with 8 positions matching TRBD2. The junction had 8 bases not matched to a gene; V was cut back by 2 bases and J by 5 bases. The CDR3 contains 16 residues. Germline V CDR1 and CDR2: KGHSH, LQKENI. CDR3 nucleotides: TGTGCCAGCTCACCAGCCCTCGCGGGGGGTCACAATGAGCAGTTCTTC. As protein: CASSPALAGGHNEQFF.